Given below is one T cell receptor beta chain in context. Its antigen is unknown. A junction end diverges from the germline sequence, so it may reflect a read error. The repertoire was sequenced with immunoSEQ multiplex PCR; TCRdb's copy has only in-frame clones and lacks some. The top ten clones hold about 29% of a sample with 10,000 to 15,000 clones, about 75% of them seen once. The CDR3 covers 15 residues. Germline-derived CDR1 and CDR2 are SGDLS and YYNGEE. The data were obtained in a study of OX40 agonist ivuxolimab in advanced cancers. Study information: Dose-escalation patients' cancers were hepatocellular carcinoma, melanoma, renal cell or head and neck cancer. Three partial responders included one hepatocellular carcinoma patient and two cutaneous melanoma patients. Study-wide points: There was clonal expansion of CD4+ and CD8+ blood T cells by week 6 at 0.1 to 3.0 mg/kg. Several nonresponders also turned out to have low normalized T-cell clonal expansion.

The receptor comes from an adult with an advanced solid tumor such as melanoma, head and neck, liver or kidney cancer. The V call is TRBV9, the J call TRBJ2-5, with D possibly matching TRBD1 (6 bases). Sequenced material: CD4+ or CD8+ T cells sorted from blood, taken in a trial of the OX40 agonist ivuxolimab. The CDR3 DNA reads TGTGCCAGCAGCGATGGGACATTACTGGGGGAGACCCAGCACTTC. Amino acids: CASSDGTLLGETQHF.